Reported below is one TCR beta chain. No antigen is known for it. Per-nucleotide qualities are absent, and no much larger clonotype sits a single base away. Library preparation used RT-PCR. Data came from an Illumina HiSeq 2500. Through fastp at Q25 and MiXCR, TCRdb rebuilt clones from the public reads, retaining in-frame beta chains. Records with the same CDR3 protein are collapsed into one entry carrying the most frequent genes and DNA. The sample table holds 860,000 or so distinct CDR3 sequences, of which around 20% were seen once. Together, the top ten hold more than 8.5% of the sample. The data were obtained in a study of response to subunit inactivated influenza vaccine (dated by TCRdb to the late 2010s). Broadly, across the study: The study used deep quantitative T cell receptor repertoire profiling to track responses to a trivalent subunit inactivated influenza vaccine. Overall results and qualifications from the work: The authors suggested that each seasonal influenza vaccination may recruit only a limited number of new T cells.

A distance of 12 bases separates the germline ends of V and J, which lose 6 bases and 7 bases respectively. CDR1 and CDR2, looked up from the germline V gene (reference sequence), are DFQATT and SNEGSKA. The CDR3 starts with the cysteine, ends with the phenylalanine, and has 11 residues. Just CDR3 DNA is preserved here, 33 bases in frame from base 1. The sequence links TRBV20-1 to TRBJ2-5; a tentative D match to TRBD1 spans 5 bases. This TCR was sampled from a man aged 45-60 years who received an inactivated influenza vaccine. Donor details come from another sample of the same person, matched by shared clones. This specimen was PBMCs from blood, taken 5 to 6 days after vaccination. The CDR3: CSAPRAGTQYF. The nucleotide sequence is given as TGCAGTGCCCCCAGGGCCGGGACCCAGTACTTC.